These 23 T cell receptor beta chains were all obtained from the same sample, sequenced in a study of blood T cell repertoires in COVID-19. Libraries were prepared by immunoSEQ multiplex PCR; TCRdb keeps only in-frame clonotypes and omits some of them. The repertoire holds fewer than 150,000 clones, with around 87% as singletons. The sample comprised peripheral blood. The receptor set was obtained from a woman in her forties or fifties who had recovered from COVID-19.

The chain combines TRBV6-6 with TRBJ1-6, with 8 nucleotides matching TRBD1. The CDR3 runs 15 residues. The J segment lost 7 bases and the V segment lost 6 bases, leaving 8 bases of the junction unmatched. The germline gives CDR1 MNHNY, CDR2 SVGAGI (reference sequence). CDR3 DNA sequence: TGTGCCAGCAGAAAACAGGACAGGGACAATTCACCCCTCCACTTT. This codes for CASRKQDRDNSPLHF.

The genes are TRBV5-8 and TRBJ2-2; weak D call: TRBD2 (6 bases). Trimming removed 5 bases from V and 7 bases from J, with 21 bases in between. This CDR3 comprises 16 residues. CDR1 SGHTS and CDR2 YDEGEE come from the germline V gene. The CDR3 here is CASRSGLTFAGGELFF. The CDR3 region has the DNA TGTGCCAGCAGGTCGGGACTTACCTTCGCGGGCGGGGAGCTGTTTTTT.

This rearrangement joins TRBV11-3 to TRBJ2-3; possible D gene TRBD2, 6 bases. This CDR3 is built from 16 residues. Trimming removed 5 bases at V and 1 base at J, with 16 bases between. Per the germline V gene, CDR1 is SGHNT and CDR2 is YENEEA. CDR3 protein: CASSPGLSSGTDTQYF. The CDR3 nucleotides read TGTGCCAGCAGCCCCGGACTATCCTCGGGCACAGATACGCAGTATTTT.

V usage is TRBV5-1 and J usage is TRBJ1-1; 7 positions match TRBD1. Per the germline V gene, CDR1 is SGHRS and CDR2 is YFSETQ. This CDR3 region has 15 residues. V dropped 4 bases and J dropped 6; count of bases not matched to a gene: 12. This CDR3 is CASSTSSLTGAEAFF. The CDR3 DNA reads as TGCGCCAGCAGCACCTCATCTTTAACAGGGGCTGAAGCTTTCTTT.

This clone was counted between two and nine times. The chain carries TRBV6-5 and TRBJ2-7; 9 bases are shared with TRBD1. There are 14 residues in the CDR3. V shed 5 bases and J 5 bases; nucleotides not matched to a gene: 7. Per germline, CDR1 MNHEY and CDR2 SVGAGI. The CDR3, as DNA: TGTGCCAGCAGTCTGGACAGGGGCCGGAACGAGCAGTACTTC. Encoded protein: CASSLDRGRNEQYF.

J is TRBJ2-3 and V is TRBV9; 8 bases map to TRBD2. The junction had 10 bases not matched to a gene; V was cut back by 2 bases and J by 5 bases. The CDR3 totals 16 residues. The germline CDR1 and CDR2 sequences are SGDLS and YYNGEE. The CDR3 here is CASSVGLAPEVDTQYF. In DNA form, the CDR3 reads TGTGCCAGCAGCGTTGGACTAGCTCCAGAGGTAGATACGCAGTATTTT.

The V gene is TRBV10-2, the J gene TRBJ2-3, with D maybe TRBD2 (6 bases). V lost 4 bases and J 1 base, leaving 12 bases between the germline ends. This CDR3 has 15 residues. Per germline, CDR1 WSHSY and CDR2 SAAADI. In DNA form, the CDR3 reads TGCGCCAGCAGTGGCGGGGAGAGTGGCACAGATACGCAGTATTTT. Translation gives CASSGGESGTDTQYF.

CDR3 bases: TGTGCCTGGAGTGCTTACGCAGGCTATGGCTACACCTTC. Its translation: CAWSAYAGYGYTF. The V and J genes are TRBV30 and TRBJ1-2; unclear D gene. Per the germline V gene, CDR1 is GTSNPN and CDR2 is SVGIG (reference sequence). Between the trimmed V and J ends, which lost 1 base and 4 bases, there was a span of 10 bases. This CDR3 comprises 13 residues. Using reference TRBV30 and TRBJ1-2 for the parts outside the CDR3, the full variable domain is SQTIHQWPATLVQPVGSPLSLECTVEGTSNPNLYWYRQAAGRGLQLLFYSVGIGQISSEVPQNLSASRPQDRQFILSSKKLLLSDSGFYLCAWSAYAGYGYTFGSGTRLTVV.

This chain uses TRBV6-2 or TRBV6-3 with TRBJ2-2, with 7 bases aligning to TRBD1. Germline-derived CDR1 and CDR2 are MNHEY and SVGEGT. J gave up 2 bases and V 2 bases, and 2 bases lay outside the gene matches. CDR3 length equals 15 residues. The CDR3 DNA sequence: TGTGCCAGCAGTTACGGGACAGTCAACACCGGGGAGCTGTTTTTT. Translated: CASSYGTVNTGELFF.

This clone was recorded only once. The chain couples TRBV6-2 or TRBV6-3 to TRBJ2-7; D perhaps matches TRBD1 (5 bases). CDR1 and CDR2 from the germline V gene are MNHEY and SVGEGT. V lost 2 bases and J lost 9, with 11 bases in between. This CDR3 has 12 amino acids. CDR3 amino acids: CASSYRAQGQYF. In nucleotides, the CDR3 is TGTGCCAGCAGTTACAGGGCTCAGGGGCAGTACTTC.

The CDR3 coding sequence is TGTGCCAGCAGTCAGACTAGCGGCAACACCGGGGAGCTGTTTTTT. As protein: CASSQTSGNTGELFF. This chain joins TRBV6-2 or TRBV6-3 and TRBJ2-2; 9 bases align to TRBD2. The trim removed 5 bases at V and 2 bases at J, leaving 3 bases unmatched. From germline, CDR1 is MNHEY and CDR2 SVGEGT. The CDR3 is 15 residues long.

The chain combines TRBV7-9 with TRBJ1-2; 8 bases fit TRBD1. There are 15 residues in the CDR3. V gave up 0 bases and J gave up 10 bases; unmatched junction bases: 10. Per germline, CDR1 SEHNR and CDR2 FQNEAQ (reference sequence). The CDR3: CASSLALGNRGDYTF. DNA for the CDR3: TGTGCCAGCAGCTTAGCGTTGGGTAACAGGGGGGACTACACCTTC.

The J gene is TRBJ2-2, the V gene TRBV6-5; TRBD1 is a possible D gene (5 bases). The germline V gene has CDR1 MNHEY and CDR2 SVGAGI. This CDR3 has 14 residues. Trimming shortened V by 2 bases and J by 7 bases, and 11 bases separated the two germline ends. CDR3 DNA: TGTGCCAGCAGTTACGTACAGGCCAGCGGGGAGCTGTTTTTT. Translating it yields CASSYVQASGELFF.

The CDR3 bases are TGTGCCAGCTCACCAGAAACTAGCGACAATGAGCAGTTCTTC. Protein sequence: CASSPETSDNEQFF. The chain links TRBV18 to TRBJ2-1; 7 bases line up with TRBD2. V was clipped by 2 bases and J by 5 bases; unmatched bases: 3. The CDR3 contains 14 residues. The V gene's germline CDR1 is KGHSH and CDR2 LQKENI.

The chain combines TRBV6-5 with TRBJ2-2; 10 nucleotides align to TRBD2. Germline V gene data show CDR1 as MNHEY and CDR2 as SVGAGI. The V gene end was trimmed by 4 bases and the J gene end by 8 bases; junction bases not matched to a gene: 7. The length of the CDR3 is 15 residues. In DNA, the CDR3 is TGTGCCAGCAGTTCCCTAGCGGGGGAAAGGGGGGAGCTGTTTTTT. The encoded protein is CASSSLAGERGELFF.

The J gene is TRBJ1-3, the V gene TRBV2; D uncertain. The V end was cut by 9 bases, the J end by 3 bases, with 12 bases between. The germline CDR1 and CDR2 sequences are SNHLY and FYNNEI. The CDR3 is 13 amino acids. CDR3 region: CASTADSGNTIYF. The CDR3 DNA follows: TGTGCCAGTACAGCGGATAGTGGAAACACCATATATTTT.

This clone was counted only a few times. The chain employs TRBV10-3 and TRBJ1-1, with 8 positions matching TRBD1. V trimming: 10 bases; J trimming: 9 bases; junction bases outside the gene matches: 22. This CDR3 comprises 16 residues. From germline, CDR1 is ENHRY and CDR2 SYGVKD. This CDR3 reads CATGESVPGQVFKAFF. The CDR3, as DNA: TGTGCCACCGGGGAGTCCGTTCCGGGACAGGTATTTAAAGCTTTCTTT.

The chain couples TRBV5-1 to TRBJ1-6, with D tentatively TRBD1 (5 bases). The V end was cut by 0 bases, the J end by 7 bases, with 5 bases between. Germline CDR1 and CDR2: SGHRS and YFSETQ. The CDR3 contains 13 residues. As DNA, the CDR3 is TGCGCCAGCAGCTTGGAGGGGAATTCACCCCTCCACTTT. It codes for CASSLEGNSPLHF. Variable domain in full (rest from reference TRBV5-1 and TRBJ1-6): KAGVTQTPRYLIKTRGQQVTLSCSPISGHRSVSWYQQTPGQGLQFLFEYFSETQRNKGNFPGRFSGRQFSNSRSEMNVSTLELGDSALYLCASSLEGNSPLHFGNGTRLTVT.

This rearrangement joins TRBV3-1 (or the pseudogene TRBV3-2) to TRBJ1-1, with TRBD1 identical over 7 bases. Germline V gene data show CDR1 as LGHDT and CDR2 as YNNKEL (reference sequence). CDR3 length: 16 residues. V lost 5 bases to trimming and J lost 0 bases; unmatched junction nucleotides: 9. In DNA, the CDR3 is TGTGCCAGCAGCGGCCTACAGGGGCTCATGAACACTGAAGCTTTCTTT. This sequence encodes CASSGLQGLMNTEAFF.

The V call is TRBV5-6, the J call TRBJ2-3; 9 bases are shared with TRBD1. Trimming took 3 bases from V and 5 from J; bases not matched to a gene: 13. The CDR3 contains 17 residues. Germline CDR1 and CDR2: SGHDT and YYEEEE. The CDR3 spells CASSSWSGTGFLDTQYF. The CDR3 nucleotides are TGTGCCAGCAGCTCTTGGTCTGGGACAGGGTTTTTAGATACGCAGTATTTT.

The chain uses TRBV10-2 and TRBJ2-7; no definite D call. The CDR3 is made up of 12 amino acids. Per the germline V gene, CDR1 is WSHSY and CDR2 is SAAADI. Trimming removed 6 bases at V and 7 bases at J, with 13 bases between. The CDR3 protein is CASSHNLREQYF. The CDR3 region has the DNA TGCGCCAGCAGCCACAATTTGAGGGAGCAGTACTTC.

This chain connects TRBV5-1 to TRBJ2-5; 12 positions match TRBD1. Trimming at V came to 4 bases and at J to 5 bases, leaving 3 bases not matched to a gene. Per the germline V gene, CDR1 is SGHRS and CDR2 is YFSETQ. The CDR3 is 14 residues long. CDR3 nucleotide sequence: TGCGCCAGCAGCCAGGGACAGGGGGCGGAGACCCAGTACTTC. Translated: CASSQGQGAETQYF.

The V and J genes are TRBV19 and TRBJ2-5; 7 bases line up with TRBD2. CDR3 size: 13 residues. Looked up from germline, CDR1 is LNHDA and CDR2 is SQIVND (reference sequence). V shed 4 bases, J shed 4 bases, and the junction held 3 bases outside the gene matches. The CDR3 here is CASSRGGVETQYF. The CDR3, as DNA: TGTGCCAGTAGTAGGGGGGGGGTAGAGACCCAGTACTTC.